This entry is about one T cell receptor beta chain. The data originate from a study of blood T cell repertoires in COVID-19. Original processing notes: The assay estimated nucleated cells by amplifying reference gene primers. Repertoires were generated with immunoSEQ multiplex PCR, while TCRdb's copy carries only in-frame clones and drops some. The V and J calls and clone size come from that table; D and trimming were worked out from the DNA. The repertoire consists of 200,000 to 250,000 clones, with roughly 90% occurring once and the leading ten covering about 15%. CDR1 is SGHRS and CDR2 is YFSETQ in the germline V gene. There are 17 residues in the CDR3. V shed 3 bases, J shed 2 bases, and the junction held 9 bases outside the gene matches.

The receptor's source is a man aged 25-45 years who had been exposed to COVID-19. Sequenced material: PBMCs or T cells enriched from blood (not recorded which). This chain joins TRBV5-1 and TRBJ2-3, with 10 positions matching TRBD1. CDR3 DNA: TGCGCCAGCAGCTCTCCTGACGACAGGGGGCACACAGATACGCAGTATTTT. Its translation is CASSSPDDRGHTDTQYF.